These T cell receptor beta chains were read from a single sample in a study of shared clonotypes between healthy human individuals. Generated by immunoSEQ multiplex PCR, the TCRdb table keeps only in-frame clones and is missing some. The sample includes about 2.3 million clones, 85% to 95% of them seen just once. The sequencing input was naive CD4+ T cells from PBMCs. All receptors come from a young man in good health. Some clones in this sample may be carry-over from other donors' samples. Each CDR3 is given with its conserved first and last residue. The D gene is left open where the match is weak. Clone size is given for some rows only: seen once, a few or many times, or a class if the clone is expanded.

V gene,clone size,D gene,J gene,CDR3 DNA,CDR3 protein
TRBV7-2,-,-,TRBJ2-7,TGTGCCAGCAGCCCCGGGTATCTCTACGAGCAGTACTTC,CASSPGYLYEQYF
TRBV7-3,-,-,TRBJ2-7,TGTGCCAGCAGCCCAACAGGCTCCTACGAGCAGTACTTC,CASSPTGSYEQYF
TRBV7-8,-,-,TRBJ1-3,TGTGCCAGCAGCTTAGGGGGAAACACCATATATTTT,CASSLGGNTIYF
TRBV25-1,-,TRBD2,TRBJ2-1,TGTGCCAGCAGTGTTGCGGGAGGGCCCTACAATGAGCAGTTCTTC,CASSVAGGPYNEQFF
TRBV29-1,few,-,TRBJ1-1,TGCAGCGTTTACCGACAGCTAAACACTGAAGCTTTCTTT,CSVYRQLNTEAFF
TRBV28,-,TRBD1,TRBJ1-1,TGTGCCAGCAGTCCCCGACAGGGAGGGGACACTGAAGCTTTCTTT,CASSPRQGGDTEAFF
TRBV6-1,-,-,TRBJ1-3,TGTGCCAGCAGTGAGTCCATGAGCGGAAACACCATATATTTT,CASSESMSGNTIYF
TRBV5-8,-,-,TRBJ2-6,TGTGCCAGCAGCTTAGAGGGAATGGTAGGGGCCAACGTCCTGACTTTC,CASSLEGMVGANVLTF
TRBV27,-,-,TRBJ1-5,TGTGCCAGCAGCCCCCAGGGCGGCAATCAGCCCCAGCATTTT,CASSPQGGNQPQHF
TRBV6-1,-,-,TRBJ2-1,TGTGCCAGCAGTGAACAGGGAGCGGGCATGCGCGAGCAGTTCTTC,CASSEQGAGMREQFF
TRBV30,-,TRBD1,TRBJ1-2,TGTGCCTGGAGTATCTCGGACAGGCTATATGGCTACACCTTC,CAWSISDRLYGYTF
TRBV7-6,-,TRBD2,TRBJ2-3,TGTGCCAGCAGCTTCATAGCGGGAGGGCCGGGGGATACGCAGTATTTT,CASSFIAGGPGDTQYF
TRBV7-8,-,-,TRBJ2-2,TGTGCCAGCAGCTTAGTTGGGACGGCGAACACCGGGGAGCTGTTTTTT,CASSLVGTANTGELFF
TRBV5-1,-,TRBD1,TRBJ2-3,TGCGCCAGCAGCTTGGAGACAGGGGGACCGCAGTATTTT,CASSLETGGPQYF
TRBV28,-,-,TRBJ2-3,TGTGCCAGCAGTCCGGGGGGCAGCTACACAGATACGCAGTATTTT,CASSPGGSYTDTQYF
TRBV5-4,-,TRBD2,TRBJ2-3,TGTGCCAGCAGCTCCCAGGAGGTAGCGGGAGGGTCTTTCCCAGATACGCAGTATTTT,CASSSQEVAGGSFPDTQYF
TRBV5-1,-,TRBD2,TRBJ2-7,TGCGCCAGCAGCTTGGTTGCGGGAGGGCCAGACGAGCAGTACTTC,CASSLVAGGPDEQYF
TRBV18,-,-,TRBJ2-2,TGTGCCAGCTCACCGGGGGGAAACACCGGGGAGCTGTTTTTT,CASSPGGNTGELFF
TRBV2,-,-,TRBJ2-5,TGTGCCAGCAGTGATTTGGTCAGCCAAGAGACCCAGTACTTC,CASSDLVSQETQYF
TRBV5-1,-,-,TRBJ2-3,TGCGCCAGCAGCATCGGTCACCCTAGCACAGATACGCAGTATTTT,CASSIGHPSTDTQYF